This TCR beta chain stems from a study of T cells in Graves' hyperthyroidism and ophthalmopathy. Whole-study results and caveats: Within blood appeared most thyroid clonotypes that had expanded above 0.001.

CDR3 length: 17 amino acids. V shed 2 bases, J shed 4 bases, and the junction held 8 bases outside the gene matches. The V gene's germline CDR1 is SGHDT and CDR2 YYEEEE. Points on this clonotype: The antigen remains unidentified.

RNA transcripts were the template for amplifying TCR beta CDR3 regions. HTBI primers were used for first-round RT-PCR of the TCR CDR3. TCRdb recomputed calls from the multiplex PCR reads with MiXCR, one row per CDR3 protein. The data show 300,000 to 450,000 distinct CDR3 sequences, approximately 18% seen once. The clonotype comes from a man younger than 30 with Graves' ophthalmopathy. Sequencing was done on a sample of blood. The chain employs TRBV5-6 and TRBJ2-2; 10 bases align to TRBD1. CDR3 nucleotide sequence: TGTGCCAGCAGCTTCTCCGGGACAGGGGTCTTCACCGGGGAGCTGTTTTTT. It encodes CASSFSGTGVFTGELFF.